This TCR beta chain was documented in a study of blood T cell repertoires in COVID-19. The wider study: Sources were T cells, B-cell-depleted T cells, or PBMCs; the material itself was cDNA or gDNA.

Measured with immunoSEQ multiplex PCR; TCRdb has only the in-frame clones, and not every one. Of about 670,000 clones listed, 90% were seen once; the top ten hold about 0.26%. CDR3 length: 15 residues. V shed 5 bases, J shed 5 bases, and the junction held 8 bases outside the gene matches. CDR1 is PRHDT, CDR2 FYEKMQ, per germline (reference sequence). The rearrangement joins TRBV13 to TRBJ1-1, with 10 bases identical to TRBD1. The source of this sequence is a woman under 30 with acute or convalescent COVID-19. Sequencing was performed on peripheral blood. This CDR3 reads CASSLSGQGVTEAFF. DNA of the CDR3: TGTGCCAGCAGCCTCTCTGGACAGGGGGTAACTGAAGCTTTCTTT. The entire variable domain, with the rest obtained from reference TRBV13 and TRBJ1-1, is as follows: AAGVIQSPRHLIKEKRETATLKCYPIPRHDTVYWYQQGPGQDPQFLISFYEKMQSDKGSIPDRFSAQQFSDYHSELNMSSLELGDSALYFCASSLSGQGVTEAFFGQGTRLTVV.